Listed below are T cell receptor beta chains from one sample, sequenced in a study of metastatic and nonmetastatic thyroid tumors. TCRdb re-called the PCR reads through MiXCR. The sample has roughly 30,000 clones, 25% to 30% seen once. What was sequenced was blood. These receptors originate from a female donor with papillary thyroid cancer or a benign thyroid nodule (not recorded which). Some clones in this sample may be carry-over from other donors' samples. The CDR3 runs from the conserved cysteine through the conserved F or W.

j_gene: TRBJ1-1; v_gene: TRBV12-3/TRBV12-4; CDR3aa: CASSRDTGLASGNF
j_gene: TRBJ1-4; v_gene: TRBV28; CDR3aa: CASLPAGPHEKLFF
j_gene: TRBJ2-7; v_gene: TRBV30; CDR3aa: CAWSVSPSEQYF
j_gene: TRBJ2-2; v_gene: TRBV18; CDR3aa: CASATGLDGELFF
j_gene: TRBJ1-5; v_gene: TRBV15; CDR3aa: CATSRGQENQPQHF
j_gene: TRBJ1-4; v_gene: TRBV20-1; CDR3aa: CSARGQGYEKLFF
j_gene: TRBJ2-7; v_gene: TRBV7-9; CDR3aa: CASSLSSAYEQYF
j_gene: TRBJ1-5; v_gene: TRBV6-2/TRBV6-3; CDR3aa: CASNPGKAVAPQHF
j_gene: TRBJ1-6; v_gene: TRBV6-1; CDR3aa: CASRQGGANSPLHF
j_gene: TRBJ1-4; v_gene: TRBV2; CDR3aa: CASSVRGRASEKLFF
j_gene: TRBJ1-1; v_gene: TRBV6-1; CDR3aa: CATLVGTEAFF
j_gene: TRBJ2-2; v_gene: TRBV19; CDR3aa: CASLRLAGPYGELFF
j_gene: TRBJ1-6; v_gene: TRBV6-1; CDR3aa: CASRATGAISPLHF
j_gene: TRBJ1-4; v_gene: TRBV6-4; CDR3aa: CASSGFRDKATNEKLFF
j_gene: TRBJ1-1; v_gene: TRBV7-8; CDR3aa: CASSFSPGERGTEAFF
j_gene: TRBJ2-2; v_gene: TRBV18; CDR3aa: CASSPTRQGAGELFF
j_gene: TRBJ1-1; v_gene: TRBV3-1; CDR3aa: CASSQYTEAFF
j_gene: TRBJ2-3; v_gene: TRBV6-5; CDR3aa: CASSYPPWGGHTDTQYF
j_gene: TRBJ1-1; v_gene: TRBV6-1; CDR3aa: CASSGGQGSTEAFF
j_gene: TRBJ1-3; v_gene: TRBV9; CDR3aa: CASSVGGVSGNTIYF
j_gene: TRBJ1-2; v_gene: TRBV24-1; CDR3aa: CATNPGQGDNIDGYTF
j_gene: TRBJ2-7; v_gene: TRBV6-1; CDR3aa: CASSQTGAGEQYF
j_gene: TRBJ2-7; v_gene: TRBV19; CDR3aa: CASSTLGGGVYEQYF
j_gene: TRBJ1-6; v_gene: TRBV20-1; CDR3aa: CSAREGNSPLHF
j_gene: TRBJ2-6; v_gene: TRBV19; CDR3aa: CASSIFEGAGANVLTF
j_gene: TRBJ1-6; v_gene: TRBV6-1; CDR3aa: CASSGVDRLVAPLHF
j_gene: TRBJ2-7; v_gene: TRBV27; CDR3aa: CANRGRSGSNAEQYF
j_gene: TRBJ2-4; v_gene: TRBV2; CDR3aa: CASLSALAKNIQYF
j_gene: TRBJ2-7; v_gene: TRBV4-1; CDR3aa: CASSPFPQGVTYEQYF
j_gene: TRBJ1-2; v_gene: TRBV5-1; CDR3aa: CASSPGEVDYGYTF
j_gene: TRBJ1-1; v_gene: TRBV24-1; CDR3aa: CATSEDRGNTEAFF
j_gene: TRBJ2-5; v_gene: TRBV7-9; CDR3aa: CASSPPRRMGETQYF